These 22 T cell receptor beta chains originate from one sample sequenced in a study of breast tumors, draining lymph nodes, adjacent tissues. TCRdb processed the multiplex PCR reads anew with MiXCR; each CDR3 protein has one entry. The sample comprises around 43,000 distinct CDR3 sequences, roughly 23% of which are singletons, and about 7.6% rests with the top ten. Sequencing was performed on breast tumor tissue. The receptors originated from a female donor with breast cancer. Some clones in this sample may be carry-over from other donors' samples.

The CDR3 DNA reads as TGTGCCAGCAGCCCAAGAGGACTCGGGACTAGCGACTACGAGCAGTACTTC. It specifies CASSPRGLGTSDYEQYF. V usage is TRBV13 and J usage is TRBJ2-7; 10 nucleotides line up with TRBD2. The V and J ends lost 5 bases and 3 bases, in that order; junction bases with no gene match: 13. Germline CDR1 and CDR2: PRHDT and FYEKMQ (reference sequence). The length of the CDR3 is 17 residues.

The chain links TRBV27 to TRBJ2-1, with D uncertain. The V gene's germline CDR1 is MNHEY and CDR2 SMNVEV (reference sequence). The V end lost 4 bases, the J end lost 0 bases, and 22 bases lay between the germline ends. The CDR3 runs to 19 residues. The CDR3, as DNA: TGTGCCAGCAGTTCGTCACTACGAAGGAAAAAGAGCTCCTACAATGAGCAGTTCTTC. Amino acid sequence: CASSSSLRRKKSSYNEQFF.

The genes are TRBV6-5 and TRBJ2-3; D unresolved. The CDR3 has 15 amino acids. V shed 6 bases and J shed 0 bases, with 13 bases lying between them. Germline V gives CDR1 MNHEY, CDR2 SVGAGI. CDR3 protein: CASRQFDSSTDTQYF. CDR3 coding DNA: TGTGCCAGCAGACAATTTGACTCTAGCACAGATACGCAGTATTTT.

To note about this clonotype: Given a much more abundant clone one base away, this may be a read error. The chain employs TRBV20-1 and TRBJ2-3; D is unclear. V lost 1 base, J lost 3 bases, and 11 bases lay in between. CDR1 is DFQATT, CDR2 SNEGSKA, per germline (reference sequence). The CDR3 runs to 14 residues. CDR3: CSARGAGMTDTQYF. The CDR3 DNA reads TGCAGTGCTAGAGGGGCTGGGATGACAGATACGCAGTATTTT.

The chain couples TRBV2 to TRBJ1-1, with 8 bases aligning to TRBD1. V gave up 6 bases and J gave up 1 base; unmatched junction bases: 7. Germline V gives CDR1 SNHLY, CDR2 FYNNEI. The CDR3 extends over 15 amino acids. CDR3 protein: CASRDRQGTNTEAFF. The CDR3 bases are TGTGCCAGCAGGGATCGACAGGGGACGAACACTGAAGCTTTCTTT.

This chain joins TRBV18 and TRBJ1-6; D might be TRBD1 (5 bases). The V and J ends lost 3 bases and 1 base respectively, with 16 bases between them. This CDR3 has 18 amino acids. Looked up from germline, CDR1 is KGHSH and CDR2 is LQKENI. The CDR3 DNA follows: TGTGCCAGCTCACCCATCCGCAGGGTCTCTTCCTATAATTCACCCCTCCACTTT. It is translated as CASSPIRRVSSYNSPLHF.

This chain uses TRBV5-1 with TRBJ1-1, with unresolved D. CDR1 SGHRS and CDR2 YFSETQ come from the germline V gene. CDR3 length equals 12 residues. With 4 bases removed from V and 1 base from J, the gap between germline ends came to 5 bases. The CDR3 loop reads CASSQENTEAFF. Here the CDR3 DNA reads TGCGCCAGCAGCCAGGAGAACACTGAAGCTTTCTTT.

This clonotype was counted many times. V is TRBV4-2 and J is TRBJ2-2, with D possibly being TRBD2 (6 bases). Germline V gene lookup returns CDR1 LGHNA and CDR2 YNFKEQ. The CDR3 spans 15 residues. V was shortened by 2 bases and J by 2 bases, with 9 bases between the two germline ends. The CDR3 protein is CASSQFGGNTGELFF. The CDR3 DNA reads as TGTGCCAGCAGCCAATTCGGGGGAAACACCGGGGAGCTGTTTTTT.

This clonotype was found many times. The rearrangement uses TRBV12-3 or TRBV12-4 and TRBJ2-5; perhaps TRBD2 as D (6 bases). The CDR3 runs to 14 residues. Trimming removed 0 bases at V and 5 bases at J, with 10 bases between. The CDR3 here is CASSLAGGWETQYF. The CDR3 DNA reads TGTGCCAGCAGTTTAGCGGGAGGTTGGGAGACCCAGTACTTC.

Ten or more counts support this clonotype. The genes are TRBV9 and TRBJ1-3, with 10 bases matching TRBD1. The V and J ends lost 0 bases and 4 bases, in that order; junction bases with no gene match: 4. The CDR3 spans 16 residues. In germline, CDR1 is SGDLS, CDR2 YYNGEE. For the CDR3, the DNA is TGTGCCAGCAGCGTAGGGGGGACAGGGGTCGGAAACACCATATATTTT. Protein: CASSVGGTGVGNTIYF.

This sequence joins TRBV11-2 and TRBJ2-7; 8 positions match TRBD2. V lost 1 base to trimming and J lost 2 bases; unmatched junction nucleotides: 1. The CDR3 runs 14 residues. CDR1 and CDR2 from the germline V gene are SGHAT and FQNNGV. CDR3 residues: CASSLVSGAYEQYF. As DNA, the CDR3 is TGTGCCAGCAGCTTAGTTAGCGGGGCCTACGAGCAGTACTTC. The full variable domain, with the rest looked up from reference TRBV11-2 and TRBJ2-7, is EAGVAQSPRYKIIEKRQSVAFWCNPISGHATLYWYQQILGQGPKLLIQFQNNGVVDDSQLPKDRFSAERLKGVDSTLKIQPAKLEDSAVYLCASSLVSGAYEQYFGPGTRLTVT.

This clonotype has at least ten counts. The rearrangement uses TRBV20-1 and TRBJ2-1, with 7 positions matching TRBD2. This CDR3 comprises 12 residues. V shed 3 bases and J 9 bases; nucleotides not matched to a gene: 5. Germline V CDR1 and CDR2: DFQATT, SNEGSKA (reference sequence). Written as DNA, the CDR3 is TGCAGTGCTAGCGAGCTAGCGGTTGAGCAGTTCTTC. Translated, it gives CSASELAVEQFF.

This clonotype was counted many times. The genes are TRBV18 and TRBJ2-7, with D uncertain. This CDR3 spans 12 amino acids. In germline, CDR1 is KGHSH, CDR2 LQKENI. Trimming removed 5 bases from V and 3 bases from J, with 8 bases in between. In nucleotides, the CDR3 is TGTGCCAGCTCAACGAATCACTACGAGCAGTACTTC. Translating it yields CASSTNHYEQYF.

This rearrangement joins TRBV9 to TRBJ2-1, with unresolved D. V lost 4 bases, J lost 2 bases, and 13 bases lay in between. The CDR3 contains 15 residues. CDR1 and CDR2 from the germline V gene are SGDLS and YYNGEE. CDR3 DNA: TGTGCCAGCAGCCCCTCAGCGACCACCTACAATGAGCAGTTCTTC. Its protein is CASSPSATTYNEQFF.

This clonotype was seen more than once but under ten times. The CDR3 end shows no conserved phenylalanine or tryptophan, and so a read error is likely. The chain is built from TRBV2 and TRBJ2-7; D is unclear. CDR3 length: 13 amino acids. Looked up from germline, CDR1 is SNHLY and CDR2 is FYNNEI. Trimming pared 7 bases from V and 2 bases from J, leaving 12 bases between. The CDR3 here is CASKLRLTYEQYL. The CDR3 DNA follows: TGTGCCAGCAAGTTGAGATTAACCTACGAGCAGTACCTC.

This clonotype was found a few times. CDR3 nucleotide sequence: TGCAGTGCTACTCGGGGACCCTCCTACAATGAGCAGTTCTTC. Its translation: CSATRGPSYNEQFF. This rearrangement joins TRBV20-1 to TRBJ2-1; D could derive from TRBD1 or TRBD2 (5 bases each). Trimming pared 4 bases from V and 0 bases from J, leaving 10 bases between. This CDR3 has 14 amino acids. Germline CDR1 is DFQATT and CDR2 is SNEGSKA (reference sequence).

In this sample, this clonotype turned up many times. The genes are TRBV18 and TRBJ1-3; 7 bases are shared with TRBD1. V was clipped by 4 bases and J by 0 bases; unmatched bases: 6. Looked up from germline, CDR1 is KGHSH and CDR2 is LQKENI. The CDR3 has 16 residues. The DNA for the CDR3 is TGTGCCAGCTCACAAACACAGGGGAGCTCTGGAAACACCATATATTTT. Amino acid sequence: CASSQTQGSSGNTIYF.

This clonotype was counted ten times or more. The chain carries TRBV2 and TRBJ2-7, with a possible D match to TRBD1 (6 bases). Trimming removed 8 bases from V and 4 bases from J, with 12 bases in between. The CDR3 loop spans 12 amino acids. Per germline, CDR1 SNHLY and CDR2 FYNNEI. This CDR3 reads CASSGAVYEQYF. In nucleotides, the CDR3 is TGTGCCAGCTCAGGGGCTGTTTACGAGCAGTACTTC.

The chain uses TRBV18 and TRBJ1-5; no firm D call. CDR3 length: 15 residues. From germline, CDR1 is KGHSH and CDR2 LQKENI. V gave up 4 bases and J gave up 4 bases, with 14 bases separating them. CDR3 sequence (DNA): TGTGCCAGCTCACGGACCACGGCCGGTAATCAGCCCCAGCATTTT. Its protein is CASSRTTAGNQPQHF.

On this clonotype: This clone may be a read error of a much larger clone one base away. CDR3 DNA sequence: TGCAGCGTCGCCACCTGGGCTTCCTACGAGCGGTACTTC. Amino acids: CSVATWASYERYF. This chain connects TRBV29-1 to TRBJ2-7; D remains ambiguous. Per germline, CDR1 SQVTM and CDR2 ANQGSEA. The CDR3 totals 13 residues.

Many counts were recorded for this clonotype. This chain uses TRBV20-1 with TRBJ2-7, with 8 bases fitting TRBD2. Germline CDR1 DFQATT, CDR2 SNEGSKA (reference sequence). The CDR3 is made up of 13 amino acids. The CDR3, as DNA: TGCAGCACTACTAGCGGTGAACCCTACGAGCAGTACTTC. This codes for CSTTSGEPYEQYF.

This clonotype was counted at least ten times. The rearrangement joins TRBV3-1 to TRBJ2-7; D unresolved. Germline CDR1 is LGHDT and CDR2 is YNNKEL (reference sequence). The CDR3 loop spans 15 amino acids. The V end lost 1 base, the J end lost 5 bases, and 15 bases lay between the germline ends. The CDR3 here is CASSQGPLRRNEQYF. The CDR3 region has the DNA TGTGCCAGCAGCCAAGGCCCCCTGAGGCGGAACGAGCAGTACTTC.